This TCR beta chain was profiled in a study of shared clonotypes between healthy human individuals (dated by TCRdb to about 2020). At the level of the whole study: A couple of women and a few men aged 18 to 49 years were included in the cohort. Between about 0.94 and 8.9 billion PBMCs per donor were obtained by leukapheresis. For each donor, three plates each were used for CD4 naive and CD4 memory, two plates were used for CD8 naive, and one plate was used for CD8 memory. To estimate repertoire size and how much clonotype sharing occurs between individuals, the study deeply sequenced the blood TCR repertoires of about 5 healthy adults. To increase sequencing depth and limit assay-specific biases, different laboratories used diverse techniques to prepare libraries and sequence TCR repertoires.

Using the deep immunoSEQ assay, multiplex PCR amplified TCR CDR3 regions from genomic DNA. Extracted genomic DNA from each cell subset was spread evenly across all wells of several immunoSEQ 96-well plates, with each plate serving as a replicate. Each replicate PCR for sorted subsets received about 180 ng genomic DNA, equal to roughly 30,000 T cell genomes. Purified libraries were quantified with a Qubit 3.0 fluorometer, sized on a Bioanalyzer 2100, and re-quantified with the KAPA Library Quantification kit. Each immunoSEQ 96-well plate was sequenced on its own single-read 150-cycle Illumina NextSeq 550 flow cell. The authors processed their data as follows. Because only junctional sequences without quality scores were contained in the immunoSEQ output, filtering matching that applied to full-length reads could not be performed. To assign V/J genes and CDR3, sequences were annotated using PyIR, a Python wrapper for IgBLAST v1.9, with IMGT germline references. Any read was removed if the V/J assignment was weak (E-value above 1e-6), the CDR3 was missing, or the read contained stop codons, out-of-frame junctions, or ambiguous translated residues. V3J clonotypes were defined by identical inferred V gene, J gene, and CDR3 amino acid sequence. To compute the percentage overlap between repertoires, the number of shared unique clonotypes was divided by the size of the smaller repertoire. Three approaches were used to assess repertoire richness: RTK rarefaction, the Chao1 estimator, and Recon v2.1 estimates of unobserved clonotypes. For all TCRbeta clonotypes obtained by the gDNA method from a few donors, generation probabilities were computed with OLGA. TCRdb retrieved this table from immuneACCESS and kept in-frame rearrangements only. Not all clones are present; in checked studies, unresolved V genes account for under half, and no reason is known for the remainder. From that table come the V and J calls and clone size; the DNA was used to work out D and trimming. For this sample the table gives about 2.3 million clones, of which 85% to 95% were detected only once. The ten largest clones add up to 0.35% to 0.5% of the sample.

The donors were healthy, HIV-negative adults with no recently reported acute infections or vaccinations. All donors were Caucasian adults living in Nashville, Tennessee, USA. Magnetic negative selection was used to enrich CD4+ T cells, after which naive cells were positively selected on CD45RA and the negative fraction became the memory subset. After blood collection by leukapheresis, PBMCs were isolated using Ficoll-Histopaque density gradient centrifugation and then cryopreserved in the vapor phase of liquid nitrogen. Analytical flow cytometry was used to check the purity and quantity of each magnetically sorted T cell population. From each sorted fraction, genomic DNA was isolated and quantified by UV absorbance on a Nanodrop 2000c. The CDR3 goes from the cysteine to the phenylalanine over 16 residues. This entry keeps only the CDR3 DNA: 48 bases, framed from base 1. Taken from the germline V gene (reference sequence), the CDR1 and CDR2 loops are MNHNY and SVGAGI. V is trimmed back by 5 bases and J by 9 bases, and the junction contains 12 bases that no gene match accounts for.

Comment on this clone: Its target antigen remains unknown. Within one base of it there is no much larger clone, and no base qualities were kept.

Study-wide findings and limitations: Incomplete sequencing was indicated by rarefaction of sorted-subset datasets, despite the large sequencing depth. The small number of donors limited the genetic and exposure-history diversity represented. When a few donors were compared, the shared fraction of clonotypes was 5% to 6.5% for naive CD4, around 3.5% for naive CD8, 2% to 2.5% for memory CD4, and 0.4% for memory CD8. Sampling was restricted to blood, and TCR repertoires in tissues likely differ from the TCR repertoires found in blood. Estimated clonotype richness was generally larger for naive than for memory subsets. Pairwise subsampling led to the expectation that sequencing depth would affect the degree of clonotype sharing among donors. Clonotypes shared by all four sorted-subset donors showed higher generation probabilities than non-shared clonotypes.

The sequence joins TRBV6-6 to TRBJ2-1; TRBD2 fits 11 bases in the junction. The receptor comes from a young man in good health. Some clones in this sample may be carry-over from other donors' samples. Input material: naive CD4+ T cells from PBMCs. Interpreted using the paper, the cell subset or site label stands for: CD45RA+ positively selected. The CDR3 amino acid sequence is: CASSPQRTSGWGEQFF. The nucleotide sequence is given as TGTGCCAGCAGTCCACAAAGGACTAGCGGGTGGGGTGAGCAGTTCTTC.